This passage covers 17 T cell receptor beta chains from one sample sequenced in a study of blood T cell repertoires in COVID-19 (dated by TCRdb to the early 2020s). Library prep was done by the immunoSEQ multiplex PCR assay. In TCRdb, the immuneACCESS table is reduced to in-frame sequences with V and J assigned. These tables do not hold every clone; where another copy was compared, an unresolved V gene accounts for under half, and the others remain unexplained. Across this sample there are roughly 30,000 clones, with around 85% seen only once. Over 15% of the sample belongs to the ten largest clones. The sample taken for sequencing was peripheral blood. The receptors were gathered from a human donor in a cohort sampled during active COVID-19.

A single count supports this clone. The gene calls are TRBV6-1 and TRBJ2-1, with 8 bases identical to TRBD1. Germline-derived CDR1 and CDR2 are MNHNS and SASEGT. Germline trimming cut 2 bases from V and 4 bases from J; bases unmatched to any gene: 4. This CDR3 spans 15 amino acids. The CDR3 spells CASSELTGAYNEQFF. The CDR3 region has the DNA TGTGCCAGCAGTGAACTGACAGGGGCTTACAATGAGCAGTTCTTC.

The CDR3 DNA is TGTGCCAGCAGTGATGGACTAGCGGGAGCGCAAACCGGGGAGCTGTTTTTT. Its protein product is CASSDGLAGAQTGELFF. The chain uses TRBV6-2 or TRBV6-3 and TRBJ2-2; 13 nucleotides agree with TRBD2. Germline V lookup: CDR1 MNHEY, CDR2 SVGEGT. The length of the CDR3 is 17 residues. With V trimmed by 5 bases and J by 5 bases, 8 bases remained unmatched.

This chain joins TRBV5-1 and TRBJ2-3, with 7 nucleotides matching TRBD2. The CDR3 length is 16 residues. After removal of 1 base from V and 5 bases from J, the junction contained 10 bases not matched to a gene. CDR1 is SGHRS, CDR2 YFSETQ, per germline. The CDR3 nucleotides read TGCGCCAGCAGCTTGAGTCCGGCGGGAGTAGGAGATACGCAGTATTTT. Amino acids: CASSLSPAGVGDTQYF. The variable domain in full, with the rest retrieved from reference TRBV5-1 and TRBJ2-3, is KAGVTQTPRYLIKTRGQQVTLSCSPISGHRSVSWYQQTPGQGLQFLFEYFSETQRNKGNFPGRFSGRQFSNSRSEMNVSTLELGDSALYLCASSLSPAGVGDTQYFGPGTRLTVL.

The V call is TRBV7-6, the J call TRBJ2-7, with D tentatively TRBD2 (6 bases). Per the germline V gene, CDR1 is SGHVS and CDR2 is FNYEAQ. The CDR3 is 13 residues long. Trimming removed 6 bases at V and 9 bases at J, with 18 bases between. The CDR3 DNA reads as TGTGCCAGCAGTGGGGGGTCGACAGCCTTGCAGTACTTC. It specifies CASSGGSTALQYF.

The gene calls are TRBV6-5 and TRBJ2-1, with 12 nucleotides matching TRBD2. The V gene end was trimmed by 5 bases and the J gene end by 6 bases; junction bases not matched to a gene: 5. The CDR3 contains 15 residues. CDR1 is MNHEY and CDR2 is SVGAGI in the germline V gene. CDR3 coding DNA: TGTGCCAGCAGTACTAGCGGGGGGCTAAGCAATGAGCAGTTCTTC. Translating gives CASSTSGGLSNEQFF.

The chain couples TRBV2 to TRBJ2-5; a weak D match, TRBD2 (6 bases). Trimming left V 6 bases short and J 10 bases short, with 12 bases between. Per the germline V gene, CDR1 is SNHLY and CDR2 is FYNNEI. The CDR3 extends over 11 amino acids. The CDR3 loop is CASRLLAHQYF. The CDR3 DNA sequence: TGTGCCAGCAGGCTACTAGCACACCAGTACTTC. The full variable domain, its missing parts supplied by reference TRBV2 and TRBJ2-5, is EPEVTQTPSHQVTQMGQEVILRCVPISNHLYFYWYRQILGQKVEFLVSFYNNEISEKSEIFDDQFSVERPDGSNFTLKIRSTKLEDSAMYFCASRLLAHQYFGPGTRLLVL.

The gene calls are TRBV28 and TRBJ1-2; D gene ambiguous. Germline CDR1 reads MDHEN; CDR2 reads SYDVKM. V lost 5 bases, J lost 1 base, and 5 bases lay in between. The CDR3 has 12 residues. As DNA, the CDR3 is TGTGCCAGCAGTCCCCTTAACTATGGCTACACCTTC. It translates to CASSPLNYGYTF.

V is TRBV28 and J is TRBJ2-1, with 13 bases that match TRBD2. With 7 bases clipped from V and 8 bases from J, the junction kept 11 bases outside the gene matches. Germline V gene sequence: CDR1 MDHEN, CDR2 SYDVKM. The CDR3 sequence is 16 residues long. CDR3 sequence (DNA): TGTGCCAGCACCCATACTCGGACTAGCGGGAGAGATGAGCAGTTCTTC. Translating gives CASTHTRTSGRDEQFF. The full variable domain, rest sourced from reference TRBV28 and TRBJ2-1, is DVKVTQSSRYLVKRTGEKVFLECVQDMDHENMFWYRQDPGLGLRLIYFSYDVKMKEKGDIPEGYSVSREKKERFSLILESASTNQTSMYLCASTHTRTSGRDEQFFGPGTRLTVL.

The chain employs TRBV7-3 and TRBJ2-5, with D maybe TRBD1 (6 bases). Germline lookup yields CDR1 SGHTA and CDR2 FQGTGA. The CDR3 totals 14 residues. Trimming removed 5 bases from V and 2 bases from J, with 12 bases in between. The CDR3 DNA reads TGTGCCAGCAGCCCGACAGGCTTGCAAGAGACCCAGTACTTC. Amino acids: CASSPTGLQETQYF. The entire variable domain, with the rest obtained from reference TRBV7-3 and TRBJ2-5, is as follows: GAGVSQTPSNKVTEKGKYVELRCDPISGHTALYWYRQSLGQGPEFLIYFQGTGAADDSGLPNDRFFAVRPEGSVSTLKIQRTERGDSAVYLCASSPTGLQETQYFGPGTRLLVL.

This chain connects TRBV11-2 to TRBJ2-2; tentatively, D is TRBD1 (5 bases). CDR1 is SGHAT and CDR2 is FQNNGV in the germline V gene. The CDR3 is made up of 17 amino acids. V lost 3 bases and J 2 bases, leaving 16 bases between the germline ends. In DNA, the CDR3 is TGTGCCAGCAGCTTTACGACAGCAACCGACAACACCGGGGAGCTGTTTTTT. Translated, it gives CASSFTTATDNTGELFF.

V gene TRBV24-1 combines with J gene TRBJ1-1; possibly TRBD1 for D (6 bases). Trimming stripped 4 bases from V and 1 base from J, with 12 bases between. The CDR3 is made up of 15 amino acids. CDR1 and CDR2 (germline): KGHDR, SFDVKD. Written as DNA, the CDR3 is TGTGCCACCAGTGAGGAGACAGGACCGAACACTGAAGCTTTCTTT. Translating gives CATSEETGPNTEAFF.

The CDR3 DNA sequence: TGTGCCAGTGGACTCGGGGGGGTCTTAACTGAAGCTTTCTTT. The encoded protein is CASGLGGVLTEAFF. The rearrangement links TRBV19 to TRBJ1-1; weak D call: TRBD1 (5 bases). Trimming shortened V by 8 bases and J by 5 bases, and 18 bases separated the two germline ends. The germline V gene has CDR1 LNHDA and CDR2 SQIVND (reference sequence). This CDR3 has 14 amino acids.

The chain has TRBV7-7 and TRBJ1-6; D gene ambiguous. V lost 5 bases and J 8 bases, leaving 10 bases between the germline ends. This CDR3 comprises 13 residues. Germline V gene lookup returns CDR1 SSHAT and CDR2 FNYEAQ (reference sequence). CDR3 DNA sequence: TGTGCCAGCAGCCCCGACACGGATTCACCCCTCCACTTT. Translation: CASSPDTDSPLHF.

The chain combines TRBV19 with TRBJ1-5; D is ambiguous. Germline V gene sequence: CDR1 LNHDA, CDR2 SQIVND (reference sequence). V lost 6 bases to trimming and J lost 0 bases, with 12 bases between them. CDR3 length: 15 residues. This CDR3 is CASSFDGYSNQPQHF. As DNA, the CDR3 is TGTGCCAGTAGCTTCGACGGGTATAGCAATCAGCCCCAGCATTTT.

The V and J genes are TRBV6-1 and TRBJ2-2; D gene ambiguous. The V and J ends lost 1 base and 4 bases respectively, with 4 bases between them. CDR1 and CDR2 from the germline V gene are MNHNS and SASEGT. This CDR3 is 13 amino acids long. The CDR3 sequence is CASSEDGTGELFF. CDR3 bases: TGTGCCAGCAGTGAAGACGGCACCGGGGAGCTGTTTTTT.

The V call is TRBV29-1, the J call TRBJ1-1; tentatively, D is TRBD1 (6 bases). V shed 6 bases and J shed 1 base, with 12 bases lying between them. The CDR3 is made up of 13 amino acids. From germline, CDR1 is SQVTM and CDR2 ANQGSEA. CDR3 loop: CSVRATGNTEAFF. CDR3 in DNA: TGCAGCGTACGGGCGACAGGGAACACTGAAGCTTTCTTT.

CDR3 nucleotides: TGTGCCAGCAGCCGAAGACAGGGGTTAGCATCTGGGGCCAACGTCCTGACTTTC. Its translation is CASSRRQGLASGANVLTF. The chain has TRBV7-3 and TRBJ2-6, with 8 nucleotides matching TRBD1. Trimming cost V 5 bases and J 1 base; bases outside gene matches: 10. This CDR3 is 18 amino acids long. Per germline, CDR1 SGHTA and CDR2 FQGTGA.